This is a list of T cell receptor beta chains from one sample in a study of shared clonotypes between healthy human individuals. Here immunoSEQ multiplex PCR was the method, and the copy in TCRdb shows in-frame clones only, minus some. The table records approximately 2,000,000 clones, 85% to 95% of them present only once. Sample: naive CD4+ T cells from PBMCs. These receptors were obtained from a man between 18 and 29 years old in good health. Some clones in this sample may be carry-over from other donors' samples. The CDR3 runs from the conserved cysteine through the conserved F or W. A D gene is named only where the DNA matches it firmly.

CDR3: CASSPKGVSTEAFF; J: TRBJ1-1; V: TRBV18; D: -
CDR3: CASSFGTGDNEELFF; J: TRBJ2-2; V: TRBV5-6; D: TRBD1
CDR3: CASNDRGNQPQHF; J: TRBJ1-5; V: TRBV2; D: TRBD1
CDR3: CASSHARDRRYF; J: TRBJ1-1; V: TRBV14; D: -
CDR3: CASSSRTGRDTQYF; J: TRBJ2-3; V: TRBV11-2; D: TRBD1
CDR3: CASSPKGSHEQYF; J: TRBJ2-7; V: TRBV5-4; D: -
CDR3: CASRGISGGAGANVLTF; J: TRBJ2-6; V: TRBV19; D: TRBD2
CDR3: CASSWGGNTDTQYF; J: TRBJ2-3; V: TRBV11-3; D: -
CDR3: CASSDRRDRGLQAQYF; J: TRBJ2-5; V: TRBV6-1; D: TRBD1
CDR3: CASSPLAGGDTQYF; J: TRBJ2-3; V: TRBV4-2; D: TRBD2
CDR3: CASSRGVSSYEQYF; J: TRBJ2-7; V: TRBV27; D: TRBD2
CDR3: CASSAQGAGYTF; J: TRBJ1-2; V: TRBV7-2; D: TRBD1
CDR3: CASSPTRGVSTAYNEQFF; J: TRBJ2-1; V: TRBV11-3; D: -
CDR3: CASSKTRDGYTF; J: TRBJ1-2; V: TRBV2; D: -
CDR3: CASSEGLAGHTDTQYF; J: TRBJ2-3; V: TRBV5-1; D: TRBD2
CDR3: CAWSVRPGGSETQYF; J: TRBJ2-5; V: TRBV30; D: TRBD1
CDR3: CASSLDRDGYTF; J: TRBJ1-2; V: TRBV5-1; D: -
CDR3: CASSAGTAYNEQFF; J: TRBJ2-1; V: TRBV9; D: TRBD1
CDR3: CASSLSSKYLAGDSEQFF; J: TRBJ2-1; V: TRBV28; D: TRBD2
CDR3: CASRDRYTEAFF; J: TRBJ1-1; V: TRBV27; D: -
CDR3: CASSYRQRDGAFF; J: TRBJ1-1; V: TRBV6-5; D: -
CDR3: CASSLNVADTQYF; J: TRBJ2-3; V: TRBV7-3; D: -
CDR3: CAISQGLSQPQHF; J: TRBJ1-5; V: TRBV10-3; D: -
CDR3: CASSLLVGGPETSYNEQFF; J: TRBJ2-1; V: TRBV11-2; D: TRBD2
CDR3: CASITGTRSYEQYF; J: TRBJ2-7; V: TRBV28; D: -
CDR3: CASERAVNTGELFF; J: TRBJ2-2; V: TRBV28; D: -